This record looks at one T cell receptor (beta chain) sequence and its context. Antigen specificity is unknown. These data are taken from a study of blood T cells in healthy people across ages. The study's findings and limits: A strong correlation was seen between TCR beta diversity and naive T cell percentage.

Alongside a J-beta primer mix, a sample-barcoded 5' primer served in a second PCR lasting about 6 to 12 cycles. TCRdb called the 5' RACE reads again in MiXCR, with one record for every CDR3 protein. This sample has around 1,000,000 distinct CDR3 sequences, with 25% found just once. The sample was also linked to a second study, of T cells of mothers and their children.

Sequencing was done on a sample of blood. The source is a girl aged 2 to 10 in good health.

The CDR3 is CATSRGSAGGSYNEQFF. For the CDR3, the DNA is TGTGCCACCAGCAGAGGAAGTGCAGGGGGGTCCTACAATGAGCAGTTCTTC. This chain joins TRBV15 and TRBJ2-5, with a tentative D call TRBD1 (7 bases). The J call may be wrong; the DNA end is better matched by TRBJ2-1. This CDR3 contains 17 residues. Germline CDR1 reads LNHNV; CDR2 reads YYDKDF (reference sequence).